This T cell receptor (beta chain) was observed in a study of CD8 T cells in ankylosing spondylitis. General study points: Roughly 8 highly homologous variants formed a TCR beta motif that appeared characteristic of ankylosing spondylitis blood.

Trimming left V 0 bases short and J 4 bases short, with 13 bases between. This CDR3 has 15 residues. Germline CDR1 is SGDLS and CDR2 is YYNGEE. TCRdb used MiXCR to reprocess the 5' RACE reads, holding one entry per CDR3 protein. This table holds roughly 440,000 distinct CDR3 sequences, about 15% found once. This clonotype was observed a few times. The antigen remains undetermined. What was sequenced was blood, either unsorted or a sorted T cell fraction (not recorded which). The rearrangement uses TRBV9 and TRBJ1-1, with TRBD1 as a possible D gene (6 bases). The origin of this receptor is a male donor with ankylosing spondylitis. This CDR3 is CASSVEGGGSTEAFF. The CDR3, as DNA: TGTGCCAGCAGCGTAGAGGGGGGAGGGAGCACTGAAGCTTTCTTT.